The 4 T cell receptor beta chains presented below share a single source sample, sequenced in a study of T-cell reconstitution after alpha-beta-depleted transplantation in children. Unique molecular identifiers were built into the TCRbeta library. One entry per CDR3 protein results from TCRdb running MiXCR on the PCR reads. The repertoire holds roughly 500,000 distinct CDR3 sequences, with 12% as singletons. The sample here was PBMCs from the stem cell graft donor, taken from the stem cell graft. Source of these receptors: a human donor who donated a stem cell graft to a child with combined immunodeficiency.

This clonotype showed up just a few times. The chain combines TRBV30 with TRBJ1-2, with a weak D call TRBD1 (5 bases). The CDR3 extends over 12 amino acids. Germline CDR1 and CDR2: GTSNPN and SVGIG (reference sequence). V was shortened by 0 bases and J by 6 bases, with 8 bases between the two germline ends. The CDR3 coding sequence is TGTGCCTGGAGTGTACGAGGGGATGGCTACACCTTC. Its protein is CAWSVRGDGYTF.

This clonotype was counted at least ten times. At one end the junction does not follow the germline gene, possibly because of a read error. The chain joins TRBV7-7 to TRBJ2-5, with D uncertain. From germline, CDR1 is SSHAT and CDR2 FNYEAQ (reference sequence). This CDR3 region has 14 residues. CDR3 amino acids: CASSIGKAVETQYF. The CDR3 DNA reads as TGTGCTAGCAGCATCGGAAAAGCAGTAGAGACCCAGTACTTC. Full variable domain (missing parts from reference TRBV7-7 and TRBJ2-5): GAGVSQSPRYKVTKRGQDVTLRCDPISSHATLYWYQQALGQGPEFLTYFNYEAQPDKSGLPSDRFSAERPEGSISTLTIQRTEQRDSAMYRCASSIGKAVETQYFGPGTRLLVL.

This clonotype came up a few times. CDR3 nucleotides: TGTGCCAGCAGCTTAGGAGGGGCGGGCCACGAGCAGTTCTTC. It codes for CASSLGGAGHEQFF. The chain links TRBV7-9 to TRBJ2-1; D may be TRBD1 or TRBD2 (5 bases each). The CDR3 is 14 residues long. V shed 1 base and J shed 10 bases, with 14 bases lying between them. The germline V gene has CDR1 SEHNR and CDR2 FQNEAQ (reference sequence).

The chain recombines TRBV10-3 with TRBJ2-2; 7 nucleotides agree with TRBD2. This CDR3 has 15 amino acids. V lost 2 bases to trimming and J lost 1 base; unmatched junction nucleotides: 1. Germline CDR1 reads ENHRY; CDR2 reads SYGVKD. This CDR3 reads CAISEAGVNTGELFF. The CDR3 DNA reads as TGTGCCATCAGTGAGGCGGGGGTGAACACCGGGGAGCTGTTTTTT.